This T cell receptor beta chain was sequenced in a study of glioma-infiltrating T cells. Using RNA template, CDR3s of TCR alpha and beta were amplified with iRepertoire arm-PCR. Input was about 100-450 ng of tissue mRNA or PBMC total RNA. TCRdb re-analysed the multiplex PCR reads in MiXCR, keeping a single row per CDR3 protein. This table holds around 150,000 distinct CDR3 sequences, about two fifths found once. Regarding the study as a whole: Gliomas, especially low-grade, showed above-expected tissue-blood divergence; non-neoplastic patients showed below. Very few CDR3 sequences were shared between tissue and blood.

This clonotype was counted a few times. The antigen remains undetermined. Germline CDR1 MNHNS, CDR2 SASEGT. The CDR3 loop spans 17 amino acids. V lost 8 bases and J lost 5; bases outside the gene matches: 15. This TCR was sampled from a human donor with low-grade glioma or glioblastoma, undergoing nonglioma brain surgery, or in good health (not recorded which). Input material: glioma tissue, nonneoplastic brain tissue, or PBMCs (not recorded which). V usage is TRBV6-1 and J usage is TRBJ2-2; 9 nucleotides align to TRBD2. The CDR3 loop is CASGKGPSSGETGELFF. CDR3 sequence (DNA): TGTGCCAGCGGAAAGGGGCCGTCTAGCGGGGAGACCGGGGAGCTGTTTTTT.